The 16 T cell receptor beta chains below come from one sample, sequenced in a study of regulatory T cells in long-lasting Graves disease. Assembly of TCR beta libraries relied on iRepertoire HTBI primers together with Arm-PCR of CDR3 regions. TCRdb passed the multiplex PCR reads through MiXCR, listing each CDR3 protein once. The sample has 580,000 or so distinct CDR3 sequences; about 16% are singletons. As to time point: newly diagnosed GD, antithyroid drugs for less than 3 months. Preparation of the TCR library used RNA extracted from PBMCs. These same data were also listed under a study on T cells in Graves' hyperthyroidism and ophthalmopathy.

The sample consisted of peripheral blood mononuclear cells (PBMCs), taken at new diagnosis, from a patient treated with antithyroid drugs. Every receptor here comes from a man younger than 35 with Graves disease.

At least ten counts were recorded for this clonotype. V and J are TRBV7-9 and TRBJ2-1; a weak D match, TRBD1 (5 bases). The CDR3 runs to 15 residues. Between the trimmed V and J ends, which lost 6 bases and 4 bases, there was a span of 16 bases. The germline V gene has CDR1 SEHNR and CDR2 FQNEAQ (reference sequence). The CDR3 DNA reads as TGTGCCAGCAGTGCACGCTTGGGGCCTTACAATGAGCAGTTCTTC. This sequence encodes CASSARLGPYNEQFF.

The CDR3 DNA follows: TGTGCCAGTCCCCCGGGGGGTGCGAACACCGGGGAGCTGTTTTTT. Encoded protein: CASPPGGANTGELFF. The chain recombines TRBV12-3 or TRBV12-4 with TRBJ2-2; 7 bases fit TRBD2. With V trimmed by 9 bases and J by 0 bases, 7 bases remained unmatched. The CDR3 has 15 residues.

This clonotype was found many times. The chain uses TRBV2 and TRBJ2-3; 10 nucleotides agree with TRBD2. The CDR3 contains 15 residues. Germline V gives CDR1 SNHLY, CDR2 FYNNEI. Losses at the gene ends were 6 bases for V and 6 bases for J; bases not matched to a gene: 9. CDR3 amino acids: CASSRTSGFDDTQYF. In DNA form, the CDR3 reads TGTGCCAGCAGCCGGACTAGCGGATTTGACGATACGCAGTATTTT.

This chain uses TRBV9 with TRBJ2-3; TRBD2 matches at 7 bases. Germline CDR1 is SGDLS and CDR2 is YYNGEE. The CDR3 loop spans 16 amino acids. With 0 bases clipped from V and 4 bases from J, the junction kept 8 bases outside the gene matches. CDR3 nucleotides: TGTGCCAGCAGCGTAGATCCCGGGACTACTGCAGATACGCAGTATTTT. Protein product: CASSVDPGTTADTQYF.

In its sample, this clonotype was seen many times. The chain carries TRBV20-1 and TRBJ2-7; D perhaps matches TRBD1 (5 bases). V lost 0 bases and J lost 3, with 12 bases in between. The CDR3 runs to 14 residues. The germline CDR1 and CDR2 sequences are DFQATT and SNEGSKA (reference sequence). This CDR3 reads CSARELKGFYEQYF. For the CDR3, the DNA is TGCAGTGCTAGAGAGCTGAAGGGGTTCTACGAGCAGTACTTC.

This sequence joins TRBV30 and TRBJ2-7; TRBD1 matches 9 bases. This CDR3 is 14 amino acids long. V dropped 2 bases and J dropped 5; count of bases not matched to a gene: 7. Germline V lookup: CDR1 GTSNPN, CDR2 SVGIG (reference sequence). The CDR3, as DNA: TGTGCCTGGAGTACAGGGGGCGTAGCCGACGAGCAGTACTTC. Encoded protein: CAWSTGGVADEQYF.

A few counts support this clonotype. The genes are TRBV5-8 and TRBJ1-2; 7 positions agree with TRBD1. CDR1 and CDR2 from the germline V gene are SGHTS and YDEGEE. There are 15 residues in the CDR3. The V segment lost 2 bases and the J segment 3 bases; nucleotides outside the gene matches: 7. Here the CDR3 DNA reads TGTGCCAGCAGCTTCTCGACAGGGTGGGACTATGGCTACACCTTC. It specifies CASSFSTGWDYGYTF.

This clonotype showed up many times. The chain recombines TRBV7-2 with TRBJ2-7; 7 bases fit TRBD1. With 2 bases clipped from V and 0 bases from J, the junction kept 4 bases outside the gene matches. The CDR3 runs 15 residues. The germline CDR1 and CDR2 sequences are SGHTA and FQGNSA. CDR3 amino acids: CASSLLGTASYEQYF. In nucleotides, the CDR3 is TGTGCCAGCAGCTTATTGGGGACAGCCTCCTACGAGCAGTACTTC.

This clonotype was observed a few times. The chain recombines TRBV4-1 with TRBJ2-1; D possibly matches TRBD1 or TRBD2 (5 bases each). The CDR3 is 13 amino acids. V shed 2 bases and J shed 8 bases, with 10 bases lying between them. CDR1 is MGHRA, CDR2 YSYEKL, per germline. This chain's CDR3 is CASSQTGADEQFF. As DNA, the CDR3 is TGCGCCAGCAGCCAAACCGGGGCGGATGAGCAGTTCTTC.

This clonotype was picked up a small number of times. This chain joins TRBV19 and TRBJ2-7; the D call may be TRBD1 or TRBD2 (5 bases each). The germline V gene has CDR1 LNHDA and CDR2 SQIVND (reference sequence). This CDR3 has 14 amino acids. V was shortened by 3 bases and J by 6 bases, with 15 bases between the two germline ends. In DNA form, the CDR3 reads TGTGCCAGTAGTATCTTAGATGGGGGAGCCGAGCAGTACTTC. It encodes CASSILDGGAEQYF.

Points on this clonotype: Since a much larger clone is just one base distant, this may be a read error. The V call is TRBV2, the J call TRBJ2-7; 9 bases agree with TRBD2. The end of the DNA aligns better with TRBJ2-1, so the J call may be wrong. The CDR3 loop spans 15 amino acids. Germline assignment: CDR1 SNHLY and CDR2 FYNNEI. CDR3 nucleotide sequence: TGTGCCAGCAGCTCAAGCAGCGGGAGGACCTACGAGCAGTTCTTC. Its protein is CASSSSSGRTYEQFF.

This clonotype was found a few times. The conserved closing phenylalanine or tryptophan is absent in this CDR3, likely reflecting a read error. The DNA is left out, because the CDR3 cannot be placed on it with certainty; the CDR3 is given as TCRdb lists it. This chain joins TRBV4-1 and TRBJ2-3; the table's TRBD1 call for D was not verified on the DNA. Per the germline V gene, CDR1 is MGHRA and CDR2 is YSYEKL. Including both end residues, the CDR3 is 12 amino acids long. CDR3 residues: CASSRTGGTMGL.

This clonotype has just a few counts. The gene calls are TRBV12-5 and TRBJ2-1; possible D gene TRBD1, 6 bases. Trimming took off 3 bases at V and 7 bases at J, with 10 bases between the two ends. The CDR3 runs to 13 residues. CDR1 is LGHNT, CDR2 FRNRAP, per germline. The CDR3 nucleotides read TGTGCTAGTGGTTTTCAGGGGTCTAATGAGCAGTTCTTC. Its translation: CASGFQGSNEQFF. Full variable domain (outside the CDR3, taken from reference TRBV12-5 and TRBJ2-1): DARVTQTPRHKVTEMGQEVTMRCQPILGHNTVFWYRQTMMQGLELLAYFRNRAPLDDSGMPKDRFSAEMPDATLATLKIQPSEPRDSAVYFCASGFQGSNEQFFGPGTRLTVL.

In this sample, this clonotype turned up a few times. This chain uses TRBV15 with TRBJ1-1; D may be TRBD1 (6 bases). Germline V gene data show CDR1 as LNHNV and CDR2 as YYDKDF (reference sequence). Between the trimmed V and J ends, which lost 1 base and 1 base, there was a span of 19 bases. This CDR3 is 18 amino acids long. The CDR3 is CATSRGGWSGVGNTEAFF. As DNA, the CDR3 is TGTGCCACCAGCAGAGGAGGGTGGTCAGGGGTTGGGAACACTGAAGCTTTCTTT.

This clonotype was seen only a few times. The chain employs TRBV27 and TRBJ2-1, with D possibly called TRBD1 or TRBD2 (7 bases each). Trimming left V 4 bases short and J 6 bases short, with 16 bases between. CDR3 length: 15 amino acids. CDR1 is MNHEY and CDR2 is SMNVEV in the germline V gene (reference sequence). Here the CDR3 reads CASSSQGGTRNEQFF. CDR3 in DNA: TGTGCCAGCAGTTCTCAGGGGGGGACGCGCAATGAGCAGTTCTTC.

Notes on this clonotype: One end of the junction varies from germline; a read error may be responsible. The rearrangement joins TRBV4-2 to TRBJ1-1, with D hard to call. This CDR3 has 13 amino acids. CDR1 and CDR2 from the germline V gene are LGHNA and YNFKEQ. The CDR3: CASSQESEGEALF. The CDR3 DNA reads as TGTGCCAGCAGCCAAGAATCCGAGGGTGAAGCTCTCTTT.